This T cell receptor beta chain was recovered during a study of cytomegalovirus exposure and HLA in healthy donors. Broader study findings: With later analysis, a missense DCLRE1C variant became linked to TCR beta V- and J-gene trimming. Data from an earlier analysis indicated that most TCR beta V segments were productive either about 87% or about 30% of the time.

With regard to this clone: No antigen is known for it.

This CDR3 comprises 15 residues. Germline loops: CDR1 MNHNY, CDR2 SVGAGI (reference sequence). V was pared by 6 bases and J by 6 bases, with 7 bases of the junction left unmatched. The PCR made use of 60 Vbeta and 13 Jbeta primers. TCRdb's copy holds only in-frame clones and misses some; the assay was immunoSEQ multiplex PCR. The table lists 250,000 to 350,000 clones, just over 85% of them singletons. Sequencing was performed on PBMCs. The clonotype was recovered from a man between 40 and 49 years old in good health and CMV-seropositive. This chain joins TRBV6-6 and TRBJ2-1, with TRBD1 matching 11 bases. CDR3 nucleotides: TGTGCCAGCAGCCCGCCCGGGACAGGGGGCAATGAGCAGTTCTTC. Protein product: CASSPPGTGGNEQFF.